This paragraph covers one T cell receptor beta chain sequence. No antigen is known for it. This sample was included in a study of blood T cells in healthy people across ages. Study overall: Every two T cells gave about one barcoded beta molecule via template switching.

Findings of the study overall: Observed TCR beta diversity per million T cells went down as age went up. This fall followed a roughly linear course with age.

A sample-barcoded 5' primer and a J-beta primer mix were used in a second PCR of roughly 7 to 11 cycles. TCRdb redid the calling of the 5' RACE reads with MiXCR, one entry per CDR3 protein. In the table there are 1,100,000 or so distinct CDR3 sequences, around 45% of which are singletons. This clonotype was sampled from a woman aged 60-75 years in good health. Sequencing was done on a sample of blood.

This CDR3 is CASSIPGQRLTEAFF. The CDR3 region has the DNA TGTGCCAGCAGTATACCGGGACAGCGACTTACTGAAGCTTTCTTT. This sequence joins TRBV27 and TRBJ1-1, with 7 bases identical to TRBD1. There are 15 residues in the CDR3. Unmatched junction bases numbered 11, after V lost 5 bases and J lost 5 bases. The V gene's germline CDR1 is MNHEY and CDR2 SMNVEV (reference sequence).